This TCR beta chain was profiled in a study of response to subunit inactivated influenza vaccine. From the RT-PCR reads, TCRdb called clonotypes with MiXCR, one entry per CDR3 protein. The data hold about 480,000 distinct CDR3 sequences, with 10% to 15% observed a single time. There are a few counts of this clonotype. Its target is unknown. Study-wide results and caveats: With each seasonal influenza vaccination, the authors suggested, few new T cells are recruited.

The receptor was isolated from a man aged 45-65 years who received an inactivated influenza vaccine. The sequenced sample was PBMCs from blood, obtained 40 to 50 days after vaccination.

The CDR3 nucleotides are TGTGCCACCAGCAGACGACAGGTCTATAGCAATCAGCCCCAGCATTTT. Its protein product is CATSRRQVYSNQPQHF. V usage is TRBV15 and J usage is TRBJ1-5; a possible D gene is TRBD1 (6 bases). CDR1 LNHNV and CDR2 YYDKDF come from the germline V gene (reference sequence). The V end was cut by 2 bases, the J end by 0 bases, with 11 bases between. This CDR3 has 16 amino acids.